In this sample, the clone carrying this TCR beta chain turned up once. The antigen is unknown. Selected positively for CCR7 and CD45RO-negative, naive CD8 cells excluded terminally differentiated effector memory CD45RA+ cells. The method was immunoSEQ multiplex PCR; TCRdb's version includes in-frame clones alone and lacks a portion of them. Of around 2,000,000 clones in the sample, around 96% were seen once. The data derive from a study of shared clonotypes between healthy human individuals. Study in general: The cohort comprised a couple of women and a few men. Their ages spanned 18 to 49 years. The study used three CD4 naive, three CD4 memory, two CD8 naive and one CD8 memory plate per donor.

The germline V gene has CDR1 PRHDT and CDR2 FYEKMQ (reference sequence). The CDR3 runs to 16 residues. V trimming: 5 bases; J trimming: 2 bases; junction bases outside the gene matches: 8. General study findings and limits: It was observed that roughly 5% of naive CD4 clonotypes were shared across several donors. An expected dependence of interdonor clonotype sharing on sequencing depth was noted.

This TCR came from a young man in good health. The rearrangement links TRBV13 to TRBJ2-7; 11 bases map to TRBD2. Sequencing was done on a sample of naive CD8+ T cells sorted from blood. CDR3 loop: CASSPRLAGSTYEQYF. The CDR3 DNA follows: TGTGCCAGCAGCCCCAGACTAGCGGGGTCGACCTACGAGCAGTACTTC.